This T cell receptor (beta chain) emerged from a study of T-cell memory formation after mild COVID-19. Study-level information: Largely, the TCR clusters proved donor specific.

TCRdb processed the 5' RACE reads anew with MiXCR; each CDR3 protein has one entry. The data contain about 260,000 distinct CDR3 sequences, 16% of them singletons. This clonotype was observed many times. This CDR3 is 15 amino acids long. Trimming took off 6 bases at V and 2 bases at J, with 15 bases between the two ends. Germline V CDR1 and CDR2: SGHAT, FQNNGV. The rearrangement joins TRBV11-2 to TRBJ2-3; weak D call: TRBD2 (6 bases). Material for sequencing was PBMCs or a T cell subset sorted from them (not recorded which). This sequence was found in a man aged 18 to 35 who had mild COVID-19 (a few samples of this study predate the infection). Cell type and time point are not known. The CDR3 reads CASSPKAGNTDTQYF. CDR3 nucleotide sequence: TGTGCCAGCAGTCCTAAGGCGGGGAACACAGATACGCAGTATTTT.